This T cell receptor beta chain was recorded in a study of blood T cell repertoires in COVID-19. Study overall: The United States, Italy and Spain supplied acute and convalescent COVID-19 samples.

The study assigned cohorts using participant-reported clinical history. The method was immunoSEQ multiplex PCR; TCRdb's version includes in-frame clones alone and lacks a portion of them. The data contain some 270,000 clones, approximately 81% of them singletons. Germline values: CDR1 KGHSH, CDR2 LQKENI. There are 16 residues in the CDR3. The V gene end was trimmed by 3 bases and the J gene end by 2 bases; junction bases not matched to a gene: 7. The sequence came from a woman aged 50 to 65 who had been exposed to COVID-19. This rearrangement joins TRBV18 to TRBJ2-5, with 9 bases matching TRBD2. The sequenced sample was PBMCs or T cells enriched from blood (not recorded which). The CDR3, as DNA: TGTGCCAGCTCACCTCTCACGGCGGGGGGGCAAGAGACCCAGTACTTC. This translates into CASSPLTAGGQETQYF.